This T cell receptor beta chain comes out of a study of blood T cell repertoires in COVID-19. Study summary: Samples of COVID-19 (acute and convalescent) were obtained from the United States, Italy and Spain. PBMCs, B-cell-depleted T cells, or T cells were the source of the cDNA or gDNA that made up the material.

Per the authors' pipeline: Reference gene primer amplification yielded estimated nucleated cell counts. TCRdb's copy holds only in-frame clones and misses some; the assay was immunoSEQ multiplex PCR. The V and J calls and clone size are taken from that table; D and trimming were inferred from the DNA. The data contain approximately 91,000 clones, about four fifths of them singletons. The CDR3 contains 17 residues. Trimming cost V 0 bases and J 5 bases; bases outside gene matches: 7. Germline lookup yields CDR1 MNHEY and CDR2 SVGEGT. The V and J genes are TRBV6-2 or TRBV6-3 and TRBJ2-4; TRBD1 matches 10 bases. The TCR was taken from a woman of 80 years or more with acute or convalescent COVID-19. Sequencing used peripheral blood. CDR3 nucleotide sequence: TGTGCCAGCAGTTACTCGCGACAGGGGGCGCAGGAAAACATTCAGTACTTC. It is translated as CASSYSRQGAQENIQYF.